This entry lists 4 T cell receptor beta chains sequenced from one sample in a study of blood T cell repertoires in COVID-19. The data were produced by immunoSEQ multiplex PCR, yet TCRdb's version contains in-frame clones alone and is incomplete. The table includes some 150,000 clones, roughly 85% detected once. Sequencing was carried out using peripheral blood. These receptors were taken from a man between 45 and 60 years old with acute or convalescent COVID-19.

This rearrangement joins TRBV15 to TRBJ2-3; a weak D match, TRBD1 (7 bases). Germline V gene data show CDR1 as LNHNV and CDR2 as YYDKDF (reference sequence). Trimming stripped 1 base from V and 6 bases from J, with 23 bases between. The CDR3 totals 18 residues. This CDR3 is CATSRGRTGDVGGDTQYF. The DNA of the CDR3 is TGTGCCACCAGCAGAGGGCGGACAGGTGACGTAGGGGGGGATACGCAGTATTTT.

The rearrangement joins TRBV5-1 to TRBJ2-7, with TRBD1 matching 8 bases. The length of the CDR3 is 14 residues. The trim removed 2 bases at V and 5 bases at J, leaving 6 bases unmatched. The germline V gene has CDR1 SGHRS and CDR2 YFSETQ. CDR3: CASSFLRTGNEQYF. CDR3 in DNA: TGCGCCAGCAGCTTTTTACGGACAGGGAACGAGCAGTACTTC.

The genes are TRBV12-3 or TRBV12-4 and TRBJ2-1; tentatively, D is TRBD2 (5 bases). The length of the CDR3 is 13 residues. V dropped 7 bases and J dropped 5 bases, with 12 bases sitting between them. DNA of the CDR3: TGTGCCAGCACTTCTAGAGCGGACAATGAGCAGTTCTTC. As protein: CASTSRADNEQFF.

There are a few counts of this clone. The V call is TRBV5-1, the J call TRBJ1-5; D gene ambiguous. This CDR3 region has 14 residues. The germline V gene encodes CDR1 SGHRS and CDR2 YFSETQ. V was pared by 0 bases and J by 7 bases, with 11 bases between. As DNA, the CDR3 is TGCGCCAGCAGCTTGGATGGTCCGGGGCAGCCCCAGCATTTT. Its translation: CASSLDGPGQPQHF.